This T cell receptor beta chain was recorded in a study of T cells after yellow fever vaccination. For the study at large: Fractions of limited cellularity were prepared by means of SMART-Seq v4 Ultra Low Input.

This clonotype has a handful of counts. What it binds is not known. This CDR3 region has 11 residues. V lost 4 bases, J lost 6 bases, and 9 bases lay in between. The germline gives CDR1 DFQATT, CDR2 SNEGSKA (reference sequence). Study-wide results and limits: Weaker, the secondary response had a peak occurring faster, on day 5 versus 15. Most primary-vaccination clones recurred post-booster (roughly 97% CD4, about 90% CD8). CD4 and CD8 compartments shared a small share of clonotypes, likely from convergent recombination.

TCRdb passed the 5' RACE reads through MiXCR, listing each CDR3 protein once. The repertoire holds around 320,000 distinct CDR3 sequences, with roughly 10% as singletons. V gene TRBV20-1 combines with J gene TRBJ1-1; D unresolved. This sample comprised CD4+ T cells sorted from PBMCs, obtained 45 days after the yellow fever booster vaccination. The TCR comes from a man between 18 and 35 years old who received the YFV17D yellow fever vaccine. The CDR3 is CSAIGLAEAFF. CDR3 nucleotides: TGCAGTGCTATAGGGCTAGCTGAAGCTTTCTTT.